The 22 T cell receptor beta chains below were found in one sample sequenced in a study of blood T cell repertoires in COVID-19. Produced via immunoSEQ multiplex PCR; TCRdb's table is partial and in-frame only. Counted here are about 220,000 clones, approximately 85% occurring once; the ten biggest clones make up roughly 2.8%. Source material: peripheral blood. Every receptor here comes from a middle-aged man who had recovered from COVID-19.

The chain links TRBV7-9 to TRBJ2-7, with D hard to call. V dropped 0 bases and J dropped 0 bases, with 6 bases sitting between them. Germline CDR1 is SEHNR and CDR2 is FQNEAQ (reference sequence). This CDR3 contains 14 residues. This CDR3 reads CASSLAYSSYEQYF. CDR3 nucleotide sequence: TGTGCCAGCAGCTTAGCTTACAGCTCCTACGAGCAGTACTTC.

The chain carries TRBV4-1 and TRBJ2-7; D is possibly TRBD1 (5 bases). Germline V lookup: CDR1 MGHRA, CDR2 YSYEKL. V was trimmed by 4 bases and J by 2 bases, leaving 12 bases between them. CDR3 size: 14 residues. CDR3 sequence (DNA): TGCGCCAGCAGCCGAGCCGTGACAGCCTACGAGCAGTACTTC. This sequence encodes CASSRAVTAYEQYF.

V usage is TRBV28 and J usage is TRBJ2-4; 7 bases agree with TRBD1. This CDR3 spans 14 amino acids. Looked up from germline, CDR1 is MDHEN and CDR2 is SYDVKM. V dropped 4 bases and J dropped 5; count of bases not matched to a gene: 5. The CDR3 nucleotides are TGTGCCAGCAGTTCGACAGGGTTGGAAAACATTCAGTACTTC. Its translation: CASSSTGLENIQYF.

The chain recombines TRBV11-2 with TRBJ1-1, with unresolved D. The length of the CDR3 is 15 residues. V lost 5 bases and J 3 bases, leaving 16 bases between the germline ends. Germline V gene lookup returns CDR1 SGHAT and CDR2 FQNNGV. The CDR3 sequence is CASSRRDRGYTEAFF. In DNA, the CDR3 is TGTGCCAGCAGCAGACGGGATCGGGGATACACTGAAGCTTTCTTT.

The V call is TRBV10-1, the J call TRBJ2-3; D not certain. The length of the CDR3 is 14 residues. Deletions cut 0 bases from V and 2 bases from J, with 6 bases between. Germline CDR1 WNHNN, CDR2 SYGVQD (reference sequence). The CDR3 coding sequence is TGCGCCAGCAGTGAGTCGGGCCCCACAGATACGCAGTATTTT. This gives the protein CASSESGPTDTQYF.

This clone was found a few times. The CDR3 DNA sequence: TGTGCCAGTAGTATTATCGGCGGGAGGCTGTTCTTC. This codes for CASSIIGGRLFF. The chain carries TRBV19 and TRBJ2-1, with TRBD2 identical over 8 bases. V lost 3 bases, J lost 15 bases, and 7 bases stayed unmatched. From germline, CDR1 is LNHDA and CDR2 SQIVND (reference sequence). CDR3 size: 12 residues.

The CDR3 sequence is CASSREGGLSSYNEQFF. The DNA for the CDR3 is TGTGCCAGCAGCAGGGAGGGCGGGTTGAGCTCCTACAATGAGCAGTTCTTC. The V gene is TRBV2, the J gene TRBJ2-1, with 7 bases aligning to TRBD2. The V gene's germline CDR1 is SNHLY and CDR2 FYNNEI. V lost 6 bases and J lost 0; bases outside the gene matches: 11. The CDR3 has 17 amino acids. The full variable domain, with the rest looked up from reference TRBV2 and TRBJ2-1, is EPEVTQTPSHQVTQMGQEVILRCVPISNHLYFYWYRQILGQKVEFLVSFYNNEISEKSEIFDDQFSVERPDGSNFTLKIRSTKLEDSAMYFCASSREGGLSSYNEQFFGPGTRLTVL.

This clone was observed a few times. The chain carries TRBV5-4 and TRBJ1-1; a weak D match, TRBD1 (5 bases). Per the germline V gene, CDR1 is SGHNT and CDR2 is YYREEE (reference sequence). V was pared by 0 bases and J by 6 bases, with 18 bases between. CDR3 length: 16 amino acids. This CDR3 is CASSLEGRRGGSEAFF. The CDR3 DNA reads TGTGCCAGCAGCTTGGAGGGGAGGAGGGGAGGCTCTGAAGCTTTCTTT.

This clone was observed at least ten times. The identical CDR3 is also encoded by other nucleotide sequences in the sample. V is TRBV5-1 and J is TRBJ2-7, with 8 bases fitting TRBD1. Germline CDR1 and CDR2: SGHRS and YFSETQ. V gave up 0 bases and J gave up 4 bases; unmatched junction bases: 9. CDR3 length: 16 residues. CDR3 DNA: TGCGCCAGCAGCTTGGCCGGGACAGGCCGAGGGTACGAGCAGTACTTC. As protein: CASSLAGTGRGYEQYF.

The gene calls are TRBV9 and TRBJ1-2, with D perhaps TRBD1 (5 bases). The CDR3 spans 15 residues. V lost 3 bases to trimming and J lost 4 bases, with 16 bases between them. Germline V lookup: CDR1 SGDLS, CDR2 YYNGEE. In DNA, the CDR3 is TGTGCCAGCAGCGCCCTCCCTTGGGGCACCTATGGCTACACCTTC. The encoded protein is CASSALPWGTYGYTF. Combining the CDR3 with reference TRBV9 and TRBJ1-2 gives the whole variable domain DSGVTQTPKHLITATGQRVTLRCSPRSGDLSVYWYQQSLDQGLQFLIQYYNGEERAKGNILERFSAQQFPDLHSELNLSSLELGDSALYFCASSALPWGTYGYTFGSGTRLTVV.

The gene calls are TRBV7-9 and TRBJ2-3; D possibly corresponds to TRBD2 (5 bases). CDR3 length equals 18 residues. V was shortened by 0 bases and J by 2 bases, with 18 bases between the two germline ends. Germline V gives CDR1 SEHNR, CDR2 FQNEAQ (reference sequence). CDR3 sequence reads: CASSLAFLRKGDTDTQYF. CDR3 nucleotides: TGTGCCAGCAGCTTAGCGTTCCTACGGAAGGGAGACACAGATACGCAGTATTTT.

The genes are TRBV27 and TRBJ2-2; D is possibly TRBD1 (6 bases). Trimming cost V 1 base and J 5 bases, with 8 bases left between them. Germline V gene data show CDR1 as MNHEY and CDR2 as SMNVEV (reference sequence). The CDR3 totals 14 residues. Written as DNA, the CDR3 is TGTGCCAGCAGTTTATTAGGGGGAACCGGGGAGCTGTTTTTT. This sequence encodes CASSLLGGTGELFF.

The chain is built from TRBV19 and TRBJ2-1; D is perhaps TRBD2 (5 bases). Trimming took off 2 bases at V and 0 bases at J, with 11 bases between the two ends. The germline V gene has CDR1 LNHDA and CDR2 SQIVND (reference sequence). The CDR3 has 16 residues. The CDR3 here is CASSIPSGSSYNEQFF. The CDR3 DNA follows: TGTGCCAGTAGTATACCAAGCGGTAGCTCCTACAATGAGCAGTTCTTC.

This clone was detected a few times. At the DNA level, this CDR3 is encoded by other sequences in the same sample as well. This chain connects TRBV5-1 to TRBJ2-7; 11 nucleotides align to TRBD2. The J segment lost 3 bases and the V segment lost 2 bases, leaving 1 base of the junction unmatched. Per the germline V gene, CDR1 is SGHRS and CDR2 is YFSETQ. The CDR3 length is 14 residues. For the CDR3, the DNA is TGCGCCAGCAGCTTCCTAGCGGGAGGCTACGAGCAGTACTTC. Translated: CASSFLAGGYEQYF.

This chain joins TRBV30 and TRBJ2-1, with D perhaps matching TRBD1 (7 bases). Trimming shortened V by 8 bases and J by 4 bases, and 18 bases separated the two germline ends. Germline assignment: CDR1 GTSNPN and CDR2 SVGIG (reference sequence). This CDR3 is 14 amino acids long. The DNA of the CDR3 is TGTGCCGCAGGGGGGAAAGGCGGTTACAATGAGCAGTTCTTC. This translates into CAAGGKGGYNEQFF.

The chain combines TRBV7-8 with TRBJ1-5; TRBD1 is a possible D gene (6 bases). Germline loops: CDR1 SGHVS, CDR2 FQNEAQ. The CDR3 consists of 13 residues. V lost 4 bases and J lost 4, with 8 bases in between. As DNA, the CDR3 is TGTGCCAGCAGCTCGGACAGAAATCAGCCCCAGCATTTT. Translated: CASSSDRNQPQHF.

In its sample, this clone was seen once. This chain joins TRBV6-5 and TRBJ2-7, with 7 bases aligning to TRBD1. The CDR3 runs 13 residues. V was pared by 7 bases and J by 0 bases, with 3 bases of the junction left unmatched. From germline, CDR1 is MNHEY and CDR2 SVGAGI. The CDR3 here is CASKGQNSYEQYF. CDR3 in DNA: TGTGCCAGCAAGGGACAGAACTCCTACGAGCAGTACTTC.

The chain combines TRBV2 with TRBJ2-3; D is undetermined. Germline V gives CDR1 SNHLY, CDR2 FYNNEI. The CDR3 loop spans 12 amino acids. Trimming stripped 8 bases from V and 0 bases from J, with 6 bases between. CDR3 amino acids: CASALSTDTQYF. In DNA, the CDR3 is TGTGCCAGCGCGCTTAGCACAGATACGCAGTATTTT.

The chain joins TRBV6-1 to TRBJ2-1, with a weak D call TRBD2 (7 bases). With 0 bases removed from V and 2 bases from J, the gap between germline ends came to 17 bases. CDR1 is MNHNS, CDR2 SASEGT, per germline. The CDR3 spans 18 residues. The CDR3 region is CASSEAGGGHKTYNEQFF. CDR3 DNA: TGTGCCAGCAGTGAAGCTGGCGGGGGACACAAGACCTACAATGAGCAGTTCTTC.

The genes are TRBV27 and TRBJ2-2; D unclear. Trimming pared 6 bases from V and 2 bases from J, leaving 16 bases between. From germline, CDR1 is MNHEY and CDR2 SMNVEV (reference sequence). This CDR3 has 16 residues. DNA of the CDR3: TGTGCCAGCAGCGCACGGCCCCCGGGTAACACCGGGGAGCTGTTTTTT. Protein product: CASSARPPGNTGELFF.

This chain joins TRBV29-1 and TRBJ2-5; 7 nucleotides align to TRBD1. This CDR3 is built from 14 residues. Trimming removed 6 bases from V and 5 bases from J; junction bases left unmatched: 12. Germline assignment: CDR1 SQVTM and CDR2 ANQGSEA. The CDR3 spells CSVRASDRRETQYF. In DNA form, the CDR3 reads TGCAGCGTCAGAGCCTCGGACAGGCGGGAGACCCAGTACTTC. Full variable domain (rest looked up from reference TRBV29-1 and TRBJ2-5): SAVISQKPSRDICQRGTSLTIQCQVDSQVTMMFWYRQQPGQSLTLIATANQGSEATYESGFVIDKFPISRPNLTFSTLTVSNMSPEDSSIYLCSVRASDRRETQYFGPGTRLLVL.

A few counts support this clone. The chain carries TRBV19 and TRBJ2-5, with 9 bases matching TRBD1. V was clipped by 9 bases and J by 6 bases; unmatched bases: 5. The CDR3 has 12 residues. CDR1 is LNHDA and CDR2 is SQIVND in the germline V gene (reference sequence). CDR3 nucleotide sequence: TGTGCCAGCAGGGACAGGGTCCAGACCCAGTACTTC. This sequence encodes CASRDRVQTQYF.